This TCR beta chain originates from a study of OX40 agonist ivuxolimab in advanced cancers. In the study overall: Ivuxolimab, which is an agonistic anti-OX40 (CD134) antibody, was administered to the patients. Patients were dosed intravenously with ivuxolimab at 0.01 to 10 mg/kg every 2 weeks. Enrolled patients in dose escalation had cancers that were hepatocellular carcinoma, melanoma, renal cell or head and neck cancer.

Sequencing used immunoSEQ multiplex PCR; TCRdb keeps in-frame clones, though not all of them. The table includes about 83,000 clones, 92% detected once. V shed 4 bases, J shed 10 bases, and the junction held 12 bases outside the gene matches. The CDR3 totals 14 residues. Germline CDR1 reads SEHNR; CDR2 reads FQNEAQ (reference sequence). Sequenced here: CD4+ or CD8+ T cells sorted from blood, sampled in a trial of the OX40 agonist ivuxolimab. The clonotype originates from an adult with an advanced solid tumor such as melanoma, head and neck, liver or kidney cancer. The chain recombines TRBV7-9 with TRBJ1-1; 7 bases are a match to TRBD1. The CDR3 DNA follows: TGTGCCAGCAGCTGGGGGGAAGGGGGCCATGCAGCTTTCTTT. Its protein is CASSWGEGGHAAFF. The full variable domain, in which reference TRBV7-9 and TRBJ1-1 provide the parts outside the CDR3, is DTGVSQNPRHKITKRGQNVTFRCDPISEHNRLYWYRQTLGQGPEFLTYFQNEAQLEKSRLLSDRFSAERPKGSFSTLEIQRTEQGDSAMYLCASSWGEGGHAAFFGQGTRLTVV.